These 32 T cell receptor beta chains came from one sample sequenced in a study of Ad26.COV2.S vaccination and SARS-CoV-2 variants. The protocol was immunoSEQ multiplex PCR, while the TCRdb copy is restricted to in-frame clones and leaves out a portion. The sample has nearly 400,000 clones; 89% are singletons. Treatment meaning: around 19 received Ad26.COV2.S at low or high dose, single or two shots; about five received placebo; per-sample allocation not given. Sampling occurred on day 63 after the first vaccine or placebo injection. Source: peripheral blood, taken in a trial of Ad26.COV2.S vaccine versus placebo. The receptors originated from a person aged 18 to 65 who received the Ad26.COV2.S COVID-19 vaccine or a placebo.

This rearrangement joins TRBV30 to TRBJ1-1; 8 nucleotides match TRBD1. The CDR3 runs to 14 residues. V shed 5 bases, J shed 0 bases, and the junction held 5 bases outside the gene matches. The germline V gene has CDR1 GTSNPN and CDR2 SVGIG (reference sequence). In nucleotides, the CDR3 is TGTGCCTGGTTCAGGGGGCCTTTGAACACTGAAGCTTTCTTT. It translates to CAWFRGPLNTEAFF.

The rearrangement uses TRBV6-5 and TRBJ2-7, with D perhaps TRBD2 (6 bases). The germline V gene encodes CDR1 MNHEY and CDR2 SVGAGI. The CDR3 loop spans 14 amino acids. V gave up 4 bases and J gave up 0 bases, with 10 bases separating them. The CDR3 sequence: CASSSAGPSYEQYF. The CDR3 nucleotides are TGTGCCAGCAGTTCTGCGGGGCCCTCCTACGAGCAGTACTTC.

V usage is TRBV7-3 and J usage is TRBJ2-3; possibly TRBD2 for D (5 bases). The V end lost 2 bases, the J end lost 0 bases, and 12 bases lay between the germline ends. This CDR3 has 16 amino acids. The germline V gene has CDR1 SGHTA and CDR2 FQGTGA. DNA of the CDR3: TGTGCCAGCAGCTTACGTCCGGGGTTGAGCACAGATACGCAGTATTTT. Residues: CASSLRPGLSTDTQYF.

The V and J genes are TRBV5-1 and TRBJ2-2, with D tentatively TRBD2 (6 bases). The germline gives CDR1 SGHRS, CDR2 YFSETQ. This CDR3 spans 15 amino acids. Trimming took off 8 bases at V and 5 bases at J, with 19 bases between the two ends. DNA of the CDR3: TGCGCCAGGAGGACTAAAATCAACAGTACCGGGGAGCTGTTTTTT. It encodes CARRTKINSTGELFF.

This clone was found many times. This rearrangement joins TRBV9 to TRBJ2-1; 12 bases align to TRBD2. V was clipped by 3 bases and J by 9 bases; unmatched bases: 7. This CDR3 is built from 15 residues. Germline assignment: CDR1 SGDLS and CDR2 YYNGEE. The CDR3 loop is CASSATSGSQFEQFF. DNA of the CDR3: TGTGCCAGCAGCGCGACTAGCGGGAGTCAATTTGAGCAGTTCTTC. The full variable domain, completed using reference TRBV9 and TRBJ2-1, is DSGVTQTPKHLITATGQRVTLRCSPRSGDLSVYWYQQSLDQGLQFLIQYYNGEERAKGNILERFSAQQFPDLHSELNLSSLELGDSALYFCASSATSGSQFEQFFGPGTRLTVL.

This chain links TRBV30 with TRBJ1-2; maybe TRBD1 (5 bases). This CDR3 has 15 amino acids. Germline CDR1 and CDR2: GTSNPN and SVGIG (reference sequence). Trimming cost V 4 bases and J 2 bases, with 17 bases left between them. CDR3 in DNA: TGTGCCTGGACCCGCCCCAGGGAGGGGAACTATGGCTACACCTTC. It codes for CAWTRPREGNYGYTF.

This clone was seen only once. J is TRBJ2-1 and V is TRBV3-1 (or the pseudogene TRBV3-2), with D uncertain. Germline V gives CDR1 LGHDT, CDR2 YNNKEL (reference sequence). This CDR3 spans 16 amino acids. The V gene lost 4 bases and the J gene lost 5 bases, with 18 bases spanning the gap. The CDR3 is CASSPGWQVSNNEQFF. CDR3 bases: TGTGCCAGCAGCCCCGGGTGGCAGGTGAGCAACAATGAGCAGTTCTTC.

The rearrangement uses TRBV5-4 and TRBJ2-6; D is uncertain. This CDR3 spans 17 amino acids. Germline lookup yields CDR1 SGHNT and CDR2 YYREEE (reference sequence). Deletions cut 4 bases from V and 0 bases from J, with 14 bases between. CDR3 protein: CASSPPDGISGANVLTF. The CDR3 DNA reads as TGTGCCAGCAGCCCGCCGGACGGAATCTCTGGGGCCAACGTCCTGACTTTC.

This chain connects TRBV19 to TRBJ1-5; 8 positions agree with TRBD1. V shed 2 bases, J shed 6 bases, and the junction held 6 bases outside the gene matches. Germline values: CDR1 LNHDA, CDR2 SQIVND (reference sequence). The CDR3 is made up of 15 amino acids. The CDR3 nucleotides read TGTGCCAGTAGTATACAGGGGGCGCCCAGTCAGCCCCAGCATTTT. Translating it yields CASSIQGAPSQPQHF.

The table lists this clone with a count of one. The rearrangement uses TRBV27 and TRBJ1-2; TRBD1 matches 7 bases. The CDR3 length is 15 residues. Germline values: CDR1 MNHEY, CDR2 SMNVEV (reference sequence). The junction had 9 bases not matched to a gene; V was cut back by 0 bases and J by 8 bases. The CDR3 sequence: CASSLSQGDSWGYTF. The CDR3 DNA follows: TGTGCCAGCAGTTTATCGCAGGGGGATTCTTGGGGCTACACCTTC.

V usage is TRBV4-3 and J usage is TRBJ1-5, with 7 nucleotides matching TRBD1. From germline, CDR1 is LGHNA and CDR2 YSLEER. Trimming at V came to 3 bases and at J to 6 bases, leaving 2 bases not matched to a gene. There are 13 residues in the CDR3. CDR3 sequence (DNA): TGCGCCAGCAGCCAGGGGACAGTTCAGCCCCAGCATTTT. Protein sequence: CASSQGTVQPQHF.

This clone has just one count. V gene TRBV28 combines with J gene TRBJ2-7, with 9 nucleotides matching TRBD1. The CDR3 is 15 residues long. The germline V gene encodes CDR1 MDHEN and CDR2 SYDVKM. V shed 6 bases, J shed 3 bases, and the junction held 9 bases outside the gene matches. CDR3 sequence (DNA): TGTGCCAGCAGCCCGAGAACAGGGGGCGGCTACGAGCAGTACTTC. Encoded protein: CASSPRTGGGYEQYF. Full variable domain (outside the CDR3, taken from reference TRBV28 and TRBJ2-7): DVKVTQSSRYLVKRTGEKVFLECVQDMDHENMFWYRQDPGLGLRLIYFSYDVKMKEKGDIPEGYSVSREKKERFSLILESASTNQTSMYLCASSPRTGGGYEQYFGPGTRLTVT.

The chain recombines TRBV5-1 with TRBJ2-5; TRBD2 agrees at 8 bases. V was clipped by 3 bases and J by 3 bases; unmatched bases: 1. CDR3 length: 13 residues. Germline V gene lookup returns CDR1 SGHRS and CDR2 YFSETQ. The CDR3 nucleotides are TGCGCCAGCAGCTCAGCGGGAGAAGAGACCCAGTACTTC. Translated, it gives CASSSAGEETQYF. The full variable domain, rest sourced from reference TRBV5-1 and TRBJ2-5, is KAGVTQTPRYLIKTRGQQVTLSCSPISGHRSVSWYQQTPGQGLQFLFEYFSETQRNKGNFPGRFSGRQFSNSRSEMNVSTLELGDSALYLCASSSAGEETQYFGPGTRLLVL.

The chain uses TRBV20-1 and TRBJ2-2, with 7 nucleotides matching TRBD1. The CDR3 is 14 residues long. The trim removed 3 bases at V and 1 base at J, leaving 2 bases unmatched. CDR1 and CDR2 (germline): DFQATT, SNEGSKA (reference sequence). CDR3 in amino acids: CSASRQGNTGELFF. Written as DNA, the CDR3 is TGCAGTGCTAGTAGACAGGGGAACACCGGGGAGCTGTTTTTT.

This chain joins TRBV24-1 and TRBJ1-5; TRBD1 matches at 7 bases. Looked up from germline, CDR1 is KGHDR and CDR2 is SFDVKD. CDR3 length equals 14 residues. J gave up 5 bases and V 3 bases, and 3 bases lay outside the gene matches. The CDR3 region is CATSDPTGDQPQHF. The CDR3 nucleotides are TGTGCCACCAGTGATCCTACAGGGGATCAGCCCCAGCATTTT.

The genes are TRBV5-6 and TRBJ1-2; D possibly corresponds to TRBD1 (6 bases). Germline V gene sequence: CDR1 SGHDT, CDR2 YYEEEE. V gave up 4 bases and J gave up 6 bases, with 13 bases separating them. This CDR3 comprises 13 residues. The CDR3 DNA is TGTGCCAGCAGCACCCCCCAGGGGCATGGCTACACCTTC. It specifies CASSTPQGHGYTF.

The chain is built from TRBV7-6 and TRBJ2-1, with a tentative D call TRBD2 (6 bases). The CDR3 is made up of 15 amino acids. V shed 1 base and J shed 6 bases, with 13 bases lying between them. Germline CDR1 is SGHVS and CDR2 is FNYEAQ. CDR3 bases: TGTGCCAGCAGCTTAGAGACTAGTGGACCCAATGAGCAGTTCTTC. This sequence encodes CASSLETSGPNEQFF.

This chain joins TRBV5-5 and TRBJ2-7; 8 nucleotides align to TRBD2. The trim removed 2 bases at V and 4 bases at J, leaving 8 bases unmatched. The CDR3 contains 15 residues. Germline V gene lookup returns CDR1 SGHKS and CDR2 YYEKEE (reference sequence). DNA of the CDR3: TGTGCCAGCAGCTTTTCGGCGGGAGGTTGGTACGAGCAGTACTTC. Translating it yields CASSFSAGGWYEQYF.

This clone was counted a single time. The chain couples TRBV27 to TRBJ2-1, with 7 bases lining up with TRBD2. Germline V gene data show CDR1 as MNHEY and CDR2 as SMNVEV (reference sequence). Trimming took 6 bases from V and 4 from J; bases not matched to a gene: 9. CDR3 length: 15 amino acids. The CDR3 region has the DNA TGTGCCAGCAGGCCCCCAGCGGGACTTTACAATGAGCAGTTCTTC. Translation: CASRPPAGLYNEQFF.

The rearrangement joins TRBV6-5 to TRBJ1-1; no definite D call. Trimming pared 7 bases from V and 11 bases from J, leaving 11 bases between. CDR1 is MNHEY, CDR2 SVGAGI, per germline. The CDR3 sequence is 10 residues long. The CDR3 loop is CASKAPRAFF. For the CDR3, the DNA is TGTGCCAGCAAAGCCCCGCGGGCTTTCTTT.

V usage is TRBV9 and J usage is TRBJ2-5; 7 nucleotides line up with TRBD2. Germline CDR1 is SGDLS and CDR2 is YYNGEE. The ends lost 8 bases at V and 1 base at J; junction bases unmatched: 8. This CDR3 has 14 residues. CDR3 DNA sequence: TGTGCCAGTTCTCCGACTAGCTTCCAAGAGACCCAGTACTTC. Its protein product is CASSPTSFQETQYF.

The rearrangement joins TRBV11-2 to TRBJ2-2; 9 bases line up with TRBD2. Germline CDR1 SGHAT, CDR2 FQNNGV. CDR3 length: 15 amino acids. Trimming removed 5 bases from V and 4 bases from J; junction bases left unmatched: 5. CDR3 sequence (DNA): TGTGCCAGCAGCCTGGCGGGGGGGAGCACCGGGGAGCTGTTTTTT. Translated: CASSLAGGSTGELFF.

The DNA of the CDR3 is TGTGCCTGGAGTGCACAGGGACTCCACTCCTACGAGCAGTACTTC. Encoded protein: CAWSAQGLHSYEQYF. The chain recombines TRBV30 with TRBJ2-7, with D perhaps TRBD1 or TRBD2 (6 bases each). Germline V gene lookup returns CDR1 GTSNPN and CDR2 SVGIG (reference sequence). The CDR3 is 15 residues long. Trimming took off 1 base at V and 0 bases at J, with 13 bases between the two ends.

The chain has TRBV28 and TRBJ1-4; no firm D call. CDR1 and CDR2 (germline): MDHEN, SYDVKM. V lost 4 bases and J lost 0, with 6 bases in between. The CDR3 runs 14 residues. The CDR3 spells CASSYSTTNEKLFF. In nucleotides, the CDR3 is TGTGCCAGCAGTTACAGTACAACTAATGAAAAACTGTTTTTT.

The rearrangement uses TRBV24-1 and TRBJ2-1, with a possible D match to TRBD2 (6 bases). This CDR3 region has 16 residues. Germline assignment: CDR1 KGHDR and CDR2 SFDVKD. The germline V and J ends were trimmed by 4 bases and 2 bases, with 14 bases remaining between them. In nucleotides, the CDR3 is TGTGCCACCAGTGACCCCGGGAGTATGGCCTACAATGAGCAGTTCTTC. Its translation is CATSDPGSMAYNEQFF.

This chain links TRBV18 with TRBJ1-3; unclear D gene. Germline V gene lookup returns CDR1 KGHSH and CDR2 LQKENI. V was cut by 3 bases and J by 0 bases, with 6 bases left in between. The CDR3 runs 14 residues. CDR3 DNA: TGTGCCAGCTCACCTTCCGTCTCTGGAAACACCATATATTTT. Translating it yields CASSPSVSGNTIYF.

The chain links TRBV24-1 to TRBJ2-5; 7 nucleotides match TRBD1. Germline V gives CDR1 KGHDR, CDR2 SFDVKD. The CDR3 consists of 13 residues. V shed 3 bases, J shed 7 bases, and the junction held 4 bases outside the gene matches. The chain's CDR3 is CATSDGQELTQYF. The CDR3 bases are TGTGCCACCAGTGATGGACAGGAGCTGACCCAGTACTTC.

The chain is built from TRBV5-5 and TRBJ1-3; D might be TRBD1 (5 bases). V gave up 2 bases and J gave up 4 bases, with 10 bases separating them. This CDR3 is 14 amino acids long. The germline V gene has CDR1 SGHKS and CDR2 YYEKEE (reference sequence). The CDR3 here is CASSFGGSGNTIYF. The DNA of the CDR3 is TGTGCCAGCAGCTTTGGGGGTTCCGGAAACACCATATATTTT.

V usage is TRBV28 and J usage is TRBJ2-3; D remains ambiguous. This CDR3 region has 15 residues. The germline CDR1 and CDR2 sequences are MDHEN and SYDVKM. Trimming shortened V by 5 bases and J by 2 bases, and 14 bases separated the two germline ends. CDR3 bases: TGTGCCAGCAGTAAACGGACGGCGGCCACAGATACGCAGTATTTT. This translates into CASSKRTAATDTQYF.

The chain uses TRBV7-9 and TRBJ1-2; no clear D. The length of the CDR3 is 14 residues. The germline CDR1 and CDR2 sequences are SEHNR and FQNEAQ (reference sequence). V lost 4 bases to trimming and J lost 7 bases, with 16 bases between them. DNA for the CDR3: TGTGCCAGCAGCTCCGAGGACTACTCGCGTGGCTACACCTTC. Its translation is CASSSEDYSRGYTF.

CDR3 sequence reads: CASSYSLKKVYEQYF. The CDR3 DNA reads as TGTGCCAGCAGTTACTCGTTGAAAAAGGTCTACGAGCAGTACTTC. The J gene is TRBJ2-7, the V gene TRBV6-2 or TRBV6-3; unclear D gene. The CDR3 length is 15 residues. V shed 0 bases and J shed 3 bases, with 12 bases lying between them. Germline V gene data show CDR1 as MNHEY and CDR2 as SVGEGT.

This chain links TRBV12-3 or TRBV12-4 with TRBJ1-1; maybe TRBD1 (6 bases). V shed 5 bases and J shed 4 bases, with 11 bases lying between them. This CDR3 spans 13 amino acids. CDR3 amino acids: CASSPQGITEAFF. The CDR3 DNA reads TGTGCCAGCAGTCCACAGGGAATCACTGAAGCTTTCTTT.